Described below is a single T cell receptor (beta chain) sequence and its context. V was trimmed by 4 bases and J by 9 bases, leaving 19 bases between them. The CDR3 loop spans 14 amino acids. Germline V gene data show CDR1 as SEHNR and CDR2 as FQNEAQ (reference sequence). This record comes from a study of blood T cell repertoires in COVID-19. At the level of the study: The study drew acute and convalescent COVID-19 samples from the United States, Italy and Spain. T cells, B-cell-depleted T cells, or PBMCs supplied cDNA or gDNA.

Original methodology: Reference gene primer amplification gave nucleated cell count estimates. Libraries were prepared by immunoSEQ multiplex PCR; TCRdb keeps only in-frame clonotypes and omits some of them. V, J and clone size were drawn from that table, and D and trimming were deduced from the DNA. Of some 220,000 clones listed, over 70% are singletons. The rearrangement links TRBV7-9 to TRBJ2-7, with a possible D match to TRBD1 (6 bases). The sequence was obtained from a woman in her 70s with acute or convalescent COVID-19. The sequenced sample was peripheral blood. CDR3 bases: TGTGCCAGCAGCTCCCAAGCAACAGGGAGCGGGCAGTACTTC. This encodes CASSSQATGSGQYF.